The 16 T cell receptor beta chains reported below all come from one sample, sequenced in a study of regulatory T cells in long-lasting Graves disease. Time point specified: newly diagnosed GD, antithyroid drugs for less than 3 months. From PBMCs, RNA was extracted and then used to make the TCR library. In building TCR beta libraries, iRepertoire HTBI primers were used together with Arm-PCR of CDR3 regions. TCRdb ran MiXCR on the multiplex PCR reads and lists one entry per CDR3 protein. This table has 400,000 to 500,000 distinct CDR3 sequences, 12% to 15% appearing once. A further study also used this sample, focusing on T cells in Graves' hyperthyroidism and ophthalmopathy.

The material sequenced was peripheral blood mononuclear cells (PBMCs), taken at new diagnosis, from a patient treated with antithyroid drugs. These receptors all come from a woman between 45 and 60 years old with Graves disease.

CDR3 loop: CASSAGTSAWANTGELFF. In nucleotides, the CDR3 is TGTGCCAGCAGCGCCGGGACTAGCGCATGGGCGAACACCGGGGAGCTGTTTTTT. V is TRBV2 and J is TRBJ2-2; 10 nucleotides line up with TRBD2. Trimming removed 6 bases from V and 0 bases from J; junction bases left unmatched: 10. This CDR3 spans 18 amino acids. Germline loops: CDR1 SNHLY, CDR2 FYNNEI.

At least ten counts were recorded for this clonotype. The V call is TRBV20-1, the J call TRBJ1-6, with unresolved D. This CDR3 has 15 residues. V lost 1 base and J 7 bases, leaving 14 bases between the germline ends. Germline CDR1 reads DFQATT; CDR2 reads SNEGSKA (reference sequence). The DNA of the CDR3 is TGCAGTGCTAGAGTACCCGGACGTTTCAATTCACCCCTCCACTTT. This translates into CSARVPGRFNSPLHF.

This sequence joins TRBV20-1 and TRBJ2-7; TRBD1 matches at 7 bases. This CDR3 is built from 13 residues. The germline CDR1 and CDR2 sequences are DFQATT and SNEGSKA (reference sequence). Germline trimming cut 6 bases from V and 3 bases from J; bases unmatched to any gene: 8. The CDR3 nucleotides read TGCAGTGCGACCGGGACAGCTCTCTACGAGCAGTACTTC. It is translated as CSATGTALYEQYF.

Many counts were recorded for this clonotype. The chain's CDR3 is CASSLDRDDSYEQYF. CDR3 sequence (DNA): TGTGCCAGCAGCTTAGACCGGGACGACTCCTACGAGCAGTACTTC. The V and J genes are TRBV13 and TRBJ2-7; D could derive from TRBD1 or TRBD2 (5 bases each). The CDR3 totals 15 residues. Trimming took off 1 base at V and 0 bases at J, with 10 bases between the two ends. Germline lookup yields CDR1 PRHDT and CDR2 FYEKMQ (reference sequence).

V and J are TRBV5-8 and TRBJ2-3, with 8 bases matching TRBD2. The CDR3 runs to 12 residues. The V gene's germline CDR1 is SGHTS and CDR2 YDEGEE. V was clipped by 5 bases and J by 11 bases; unmatched bases: 7. CDR3 residues: CASRPAGAEQYF. As DNA, the CDR3 is TGTGCCAGCAGACCAGCGGGAGCCGAGCAGTATTTT.

This clonotype was seen repeatedly, ten times or more. This sequence joins TRBV28 and TRBJ2-1, with D possibly TRBD2 on 5 matching bases. In germline, CDR1 is MDHEN, CDR2 SYDVKM. Deletions cut 2 bases from V and 7 bases from J, with 15 bases between. CDR3 length: 15 amino acids. The CDR3 DNA is TGTGCCAGCAGTTTACGCGGGTCGCCGGGGAATGAGCAGTTCTTC. It codes for CASSLRGSPGNEQFF. The full variable domain, rest sourced from reference TRBV28 and TRBJ2-1, is DVKVTQSSRYLVKRTGEKVFLECVQDMDHENMFWYRQDPGLGLRLIYFSYDVKMKEKGDIPEGYSVSREKKERFSLILESASTNQTSMYLCASSLRGSPGNEQFFGPGTRLTVL.

Notes on this clonotype: Since a much larger clone is just one base distant, this may be a read error. V gene TRBV29-1 combines with J gene TRBJ1-2; D call uncertain. Germline values: CDR1 SQVTM, CDR2 ANQGSEA. The CDR3 runs 13 residues. CDR3 nucleotides: TGCAGCGTTGAAGACGCAGCTAACCATGGCTACACCTTC. The encoded protein is CSVEDAANHGYTF.

Ten or more counts support this clonotype. The chain employs TRBV3-1 and TRBJ2-5; D is uncertain. From germline, CDR1 is LGHDT and CDR2 YNNKEL (reference sequence). There are 15 residues in the CDR3. V lost 0 bases and J lost 2, with 10 bases in between. CDR3 bases: TGTGCCAGCAGCCAAGATCTACAGAAACAAGAGACCCAGTACTTC. The encoded protein is CASSQDLQKQETQYF.

The table lists this clonotype with many counts. The V gene is TRBV9, the J gene TRBJ2-2; 10 bases align to TRBD2. With V trimmed by 5 bases and J by 6 bases, 1 base remained unmatched. CDR1 and CDR2 (germline): SGDLS, YYNGEE. This CDR3 region has 13 residues. CDR3 in amino acids: CASRGLASGELFF. CDR3 nucleotide sequence: TGTGCCAGCAGGGGACTAGCGTCCGGGGAGCTGTTTTTT.

This clonotype was observed many times. The chain combines TRBV6-2 or TRBV6-3 with TRBJ1-4, with 10 bases identical to TRBD1. The CDR3 is made up of 13 amino acids. V shed 8 bases, J shed 12 bases, and the junction held 9 bases outside the gene matches. The germline gives CDR1 MNHEY, CDR2 SVGEGT. The CDR3 sequence is CASSRQGATELFF. Written as DNA, the CDR3 is TGTGCCAGCTCTAGACAGGGGGCGACGGAACTGTTTTTT.

The chain has TRBV3-1 and TRBJ2-1; 14 bases fit TRBD2. The CDR3 length is 17 residues. Trimming removed 1 base from V and 7 bases from J; junction bases left unmatched: 6. Germline values: CDR1 LGHDT, CDR2 YNNKEL (reference sequence). CDR3 amino acids: CASSQGGLAGGRNEQFF. The CDR3 nucleotides are TGTGCCAGCAGCCAAGGCGGACTAGCGGGAGGCAGAAATGAGCAGTTCTTC.

This clonotype has just a few counts. The chain joins TRBV28 to TRBJ1-1, with a possible D match to TRBD1 (6 bases). The CDR3 has 13 amino acids. In germline, CDR1 is MDHEN, CDR2 SYDVKM. Trimming cost V 6 bases and J 6 bases, with 14 bases left between them. Written as DNA, the CDR3 is TGTGCCAGCAGAGACACAGGGATCCCTGAAGCTTTCTTT. Translated: CASRDTGIPEAFF.

The sample holds many counts of this clonotype. The V gene is TRBV18, the J gene TRBJ2-7; possibly TRBD2 for D (6 bases). The CDR3 runs to 14 residues. Trimming shortened V by 1 base and J by 7 bases, and 14 bases separated the two germline ends. From germline, CDR1 is KGHSH and CDR2 LQKENI. The CDR3 loop reads CASSPLELRGEQYF. The CDR3 nucleotides are TGTGCCAGCTCACCACTAGAACTTCGGGGGGAGCAGTACTTC.

The genes are TRBV6-1 and TRBJ2-2; tentative D call: TRBD2 (5 bases). The V gene lost 7 bases and the J gene lost 7 bases, with 16 bases spanning the gap. The CDR3 runs 14 residues. The germline CDR1 and CDR2 sequences are MNHNS and SASEGT. Here the CDR3 DNA reads TGTGCCAGCACCCTATGGGGAGAGGGCGGGGAGCTGTTTTTT. As protein: CASTLWGEGGELFF.

This clonotype has more than one count but fewer than ten. The gene calls are TRBV20-1 and TRBJ2-3; no clear D gene. CDR3 length: 14 amino acids. V was pared by 4 bases and J by 0 bases, with 11 bases between. Germline values: CDR1 DFQATT, CDR2 SNEGSKA (reference sequence). CDR3 in amino acids: CSANLPSSTDTQYF. CDR3 DNA sequence: TGCAGTGCTAATCTCCCCAGTAGCACAGATACGCAGTATTTT.

V is TRBV9 and J is TRBJ1-1; D unresolved. The V end was cut by 2 bases, the J end by 3 bases, with 8 bases between. The CDR3 has 13 amino acids. Germline CDR1 is SGDLS and CDR2 is YYNGEE. The CDR3 region has the DNA TGTGCCAGCAGCGTTAACATGCACACTGAAGCTTTCTTT. Residues: CASSVNMHTEAFF.